This TCR beta chain emerged from a study of T cells in Graves' hyperthyroidism and ophthalmopathy. Findings of the study overall: Within blood appeared most thyroid clonotypes that had expanded above 0.001.

At least ten counts were recorded for this clonotype. The antigen is undetermined. Amplification of TCR beta CDR3 regions was performed using RNA transcripts as template. First-round RT-PCR with HTBI primers amplified the TCR CDR3 region. TCRdb re-derived calls from the multiplex PCR reads in MiXCR, one entry per CDR3 protein. The data hold a few hundred thousand distinct CDR3 sequences, with around 45% observed a single time. Graves' hyperthyroidism was deemed stable given no ophthalmopathy progression within 18 months. Participants, patients aged 18 to 65, had newly diagnosed hyperthyroidism with a duration under 2 months. Diagnosing involved the use of clinical symptoms, serum thyroxine and TRAb, thyroid ultrasound and orbital computed tomography. The CDR3 loop spans 15 amino acids. Germline V gives CDR1 SGHTA, CDR2 FQGNSA. The V and J ends lost 4 bases and 8 bases, in that order; junction bases with no gene match: 8.

The sequence derives from a woman younger than 35 with Graves' hyperthyroidism. The chain joins TRBV7-2 to TRBJ1-5, with 10 bases lining up with TRBD1. The sample comprised peripheral blood or thyroid tissue (not recorded which). The CDR3 DNA reads as TGTGCCAGCAGCTACGACAGGGGGCTCTTGGAGCCCCAGCATTTT. Translation gives CASSYDRGLLEPQHF.